This TCR beta chain is from a study of blood T cells in healthy people across ages. This clonotype was counted a few times. Antigen: not known. The CDR3 is made up of 13 amino acids. V lost 4 bases, J lost 5 bases, and 12 bases lay in between. CDR1 is SGHRS, CDR2 YFSETQ, per germline. Combining a sample-barcoded 5' primer with a J-beta primer mix, a second PCR ran for about 7 to 12 cycles. TCRdb reprocessed the 5' RACE reads with MiXCR, giving one entry per CDR3 protein. Here the sample spans fewer than 950,000 distinct CDR3 sequences, roughly 40% being singletons. Peripheral blood was drawn, approximately 9.4 milliliters per donor. Study-wide results and caveats: Older age went with lower TCR beta diversity per million T cells, in a roughly linear way. What prevented conclusive comparison of naive and antigen-experienced cells was that PBMCs were unsorted. From one million sequenced T cells, diversity estimates were lower bounds.

Sequencing was done on a sample of blood. This chain connects TRBV5-1 to TRBJ2-5; D remains ambiguous. The receptor was isolated from a man aged 18 to 29 in good health. DNA of the CDR3: TGCGCCAGCAGCCTGGTCCCCCTTGAGACCCAGTACTTC. This codes for CASSLVPLETQYF.